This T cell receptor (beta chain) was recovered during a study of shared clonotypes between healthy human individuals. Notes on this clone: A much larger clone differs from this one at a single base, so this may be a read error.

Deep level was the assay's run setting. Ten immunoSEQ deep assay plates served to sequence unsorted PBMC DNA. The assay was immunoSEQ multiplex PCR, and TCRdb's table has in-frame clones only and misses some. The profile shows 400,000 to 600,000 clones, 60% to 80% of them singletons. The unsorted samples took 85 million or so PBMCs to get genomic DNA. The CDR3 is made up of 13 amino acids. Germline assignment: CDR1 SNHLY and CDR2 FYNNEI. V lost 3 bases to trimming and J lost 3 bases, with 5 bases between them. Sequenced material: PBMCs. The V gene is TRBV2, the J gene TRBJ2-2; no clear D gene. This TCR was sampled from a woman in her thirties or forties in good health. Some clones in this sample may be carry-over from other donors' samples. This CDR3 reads CASSDADTGELFF. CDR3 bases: TGTGCCAGCAGTGACGCTGACACCGGGGAGCTGTTTTTT.